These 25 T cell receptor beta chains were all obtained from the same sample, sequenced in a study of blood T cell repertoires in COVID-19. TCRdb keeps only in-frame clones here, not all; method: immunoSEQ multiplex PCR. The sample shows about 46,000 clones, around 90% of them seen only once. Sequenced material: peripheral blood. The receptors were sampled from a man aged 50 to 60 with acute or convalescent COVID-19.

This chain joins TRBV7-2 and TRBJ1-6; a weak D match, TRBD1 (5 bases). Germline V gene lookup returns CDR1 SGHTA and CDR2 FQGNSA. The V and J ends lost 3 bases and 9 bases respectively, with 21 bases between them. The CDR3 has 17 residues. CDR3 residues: CASSLGPPGGSGSPLHF. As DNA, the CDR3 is TGTGCCAGCAGCTTGGGCCCCCCGGGGGGGTCGGGTTCACCCCTCCACTTT.

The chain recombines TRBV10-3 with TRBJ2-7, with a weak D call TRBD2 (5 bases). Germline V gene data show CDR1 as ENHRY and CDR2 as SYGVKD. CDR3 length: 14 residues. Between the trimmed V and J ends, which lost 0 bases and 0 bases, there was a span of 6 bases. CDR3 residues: CAISESRGSYEQYF. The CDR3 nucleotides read TGTGCCATCAGTGAGTCCCGGGGCTCCTACGAGCAGTACTTC.

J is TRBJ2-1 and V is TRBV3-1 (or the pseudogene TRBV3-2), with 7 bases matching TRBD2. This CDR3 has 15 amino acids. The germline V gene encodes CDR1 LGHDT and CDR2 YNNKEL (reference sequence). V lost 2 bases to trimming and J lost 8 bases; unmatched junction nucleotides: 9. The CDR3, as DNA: TGTGCCAGCAGCCAATGGGGGAGGGCCGAAGATGAGCAGTTCTTC. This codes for CASSQWGRAEDEQFF.

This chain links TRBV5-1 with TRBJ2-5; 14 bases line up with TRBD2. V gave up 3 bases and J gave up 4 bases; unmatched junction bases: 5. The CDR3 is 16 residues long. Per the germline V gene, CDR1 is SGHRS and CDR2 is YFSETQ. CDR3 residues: CASSWGLAGAGETQYF. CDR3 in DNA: TGCGCCAGCAGCTGGGGACTAGCGGGGGCGGGAGAGACCCAGTACTTC.

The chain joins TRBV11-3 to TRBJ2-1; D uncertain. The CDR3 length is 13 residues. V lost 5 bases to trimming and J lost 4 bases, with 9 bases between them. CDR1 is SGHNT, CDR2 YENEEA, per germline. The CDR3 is CASSPRGYNEQFF. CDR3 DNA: TGTGCCAGCAGCCCTAGAGGATACAATGAGCAGTTCTTC.

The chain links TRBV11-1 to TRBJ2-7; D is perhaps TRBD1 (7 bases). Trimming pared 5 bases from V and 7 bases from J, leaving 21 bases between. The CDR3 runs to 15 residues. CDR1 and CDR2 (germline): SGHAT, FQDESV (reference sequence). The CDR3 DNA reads TGTGCCAGCAGCATCCCCCAGGAGGGGGCGGGGGAGCAGTACTTC. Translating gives CASSIPQEGAGEQYF.

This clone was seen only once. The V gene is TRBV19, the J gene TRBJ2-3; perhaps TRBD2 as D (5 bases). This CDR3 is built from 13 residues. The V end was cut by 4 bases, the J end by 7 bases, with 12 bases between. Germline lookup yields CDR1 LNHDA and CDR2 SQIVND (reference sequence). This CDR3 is CASSKRETNTQYF. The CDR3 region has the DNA TGTGCCAGTAGTAAACGGGAAACAAATACGCAGTATTTT.

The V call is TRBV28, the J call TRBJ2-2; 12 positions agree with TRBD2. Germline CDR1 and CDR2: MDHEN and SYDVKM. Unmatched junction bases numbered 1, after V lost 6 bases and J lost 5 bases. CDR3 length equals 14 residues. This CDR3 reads CASRLAGGTGELFF. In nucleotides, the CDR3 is TGTGCCAGCAGACTAGCGGGAGGAACCGGGGAGCTGTTTTTT.

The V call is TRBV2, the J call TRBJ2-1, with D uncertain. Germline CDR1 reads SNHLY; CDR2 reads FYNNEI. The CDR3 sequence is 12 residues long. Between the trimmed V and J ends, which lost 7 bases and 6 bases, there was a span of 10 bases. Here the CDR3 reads CASMGTVNEQFF. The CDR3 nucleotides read TGTGCCAGCATGGGCACGGTCAATGAGCAGTTCTTC.

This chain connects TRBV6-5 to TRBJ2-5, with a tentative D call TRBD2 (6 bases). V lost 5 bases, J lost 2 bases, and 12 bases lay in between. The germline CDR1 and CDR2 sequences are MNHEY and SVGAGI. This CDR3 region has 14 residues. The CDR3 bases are TGTGCCAGCAGTCTTACGGGACTTCAAGAGACCCAGTACTTC. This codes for CASSLTGLQETQYF.

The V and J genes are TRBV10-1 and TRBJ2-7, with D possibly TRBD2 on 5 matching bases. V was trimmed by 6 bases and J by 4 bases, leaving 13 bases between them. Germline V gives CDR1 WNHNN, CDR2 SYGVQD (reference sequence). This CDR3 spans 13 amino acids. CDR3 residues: CASSHGEGYEQYF. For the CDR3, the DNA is TGCGCCAGCAGCCACGGCGAGGGATACGAGCAGTACTTC.

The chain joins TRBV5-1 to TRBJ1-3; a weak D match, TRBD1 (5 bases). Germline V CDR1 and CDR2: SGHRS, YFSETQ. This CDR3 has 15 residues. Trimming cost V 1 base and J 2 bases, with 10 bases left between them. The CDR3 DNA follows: TGCGCCAGCAGCTTGAATGGGGCGGCTGGAAACACCATATATTTT. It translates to CASSLNGAAGNTIYF. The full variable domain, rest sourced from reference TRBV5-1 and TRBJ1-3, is KAGVTQTPRYLIKTRGQQVTLSCSPISGHRSVSWYQQTPGQGLQFLFEYFSETQRNKGNFPGRFSGRQFSNSRSEMNVSTLELGDSALYLCASSLNGAAGNTIYFGEGSWLTVV.

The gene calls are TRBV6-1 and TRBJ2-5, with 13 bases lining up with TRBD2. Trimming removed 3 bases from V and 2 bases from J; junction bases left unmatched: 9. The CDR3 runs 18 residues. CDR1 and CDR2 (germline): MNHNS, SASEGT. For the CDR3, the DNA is TGTGCCAGCAGTGACGTACCGGGACTAGCGGGGACTCAAGAGACCCAGTACTTC. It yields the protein CASSDVPGLAGTQETQYF.

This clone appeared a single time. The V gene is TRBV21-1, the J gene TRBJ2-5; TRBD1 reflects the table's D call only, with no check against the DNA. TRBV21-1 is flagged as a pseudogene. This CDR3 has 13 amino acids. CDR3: CASSKNREETQYF. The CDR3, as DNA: TGTGCCAGCAGCAAAAACAGGGAAGAGACCCAGTACTTC.

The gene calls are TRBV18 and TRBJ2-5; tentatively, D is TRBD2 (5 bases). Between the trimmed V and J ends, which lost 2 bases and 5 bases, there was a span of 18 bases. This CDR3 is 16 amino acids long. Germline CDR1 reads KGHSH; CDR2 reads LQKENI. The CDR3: CASSPSLVAPGETQYF. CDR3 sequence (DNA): TGTGCCAGCTCACCAAGTTTGGTGGCCCCGGGGGAGACCCAGTACTTC.

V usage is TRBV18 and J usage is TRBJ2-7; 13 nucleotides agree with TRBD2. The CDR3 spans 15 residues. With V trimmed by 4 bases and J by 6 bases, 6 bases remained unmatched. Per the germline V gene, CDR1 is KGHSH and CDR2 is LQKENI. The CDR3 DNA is TGTGCCAGCTCACGAGGACTAGCGGGGGATCCCGAGCAGTACTTC. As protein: CASSRGLAGDPEQYF. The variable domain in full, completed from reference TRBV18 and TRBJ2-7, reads NAGVMQNPRHLVRRRGQEARLRCSPMKGHSHVYWYRQLPEEGLKFMVYLQKENIIDESGMPKERFSAEFPKEGPSILRIQQVVRGDSAAYFCASSRGLAGDPEQYFGPGTRLTVT.

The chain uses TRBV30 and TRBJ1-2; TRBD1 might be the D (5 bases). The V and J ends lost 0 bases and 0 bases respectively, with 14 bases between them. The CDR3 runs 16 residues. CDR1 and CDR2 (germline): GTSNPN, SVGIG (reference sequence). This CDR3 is CAWSVLRRTTNYGYTF. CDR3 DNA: TGTGCCTGGAGTGTACTTCGACGGACAACTAACTATGGCTACACCTTC.

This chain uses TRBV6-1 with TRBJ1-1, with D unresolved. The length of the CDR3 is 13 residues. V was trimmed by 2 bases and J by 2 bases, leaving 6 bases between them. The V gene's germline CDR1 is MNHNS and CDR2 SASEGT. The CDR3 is CASSELGNTEAFF. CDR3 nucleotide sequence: TGTGCCAGCAGTGAACTGGGCAACACTGAAGCTTTCTTT.

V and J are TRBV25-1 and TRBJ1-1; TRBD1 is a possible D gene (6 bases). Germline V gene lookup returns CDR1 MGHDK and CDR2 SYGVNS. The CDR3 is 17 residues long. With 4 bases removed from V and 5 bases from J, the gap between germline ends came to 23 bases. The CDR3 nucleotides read TGTGCCAGCAGTGTCGAACCGGGACACCTAAAAGGAACTGAAGCTTTCTTT. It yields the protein CASSVEPGHLKGTEAFF.

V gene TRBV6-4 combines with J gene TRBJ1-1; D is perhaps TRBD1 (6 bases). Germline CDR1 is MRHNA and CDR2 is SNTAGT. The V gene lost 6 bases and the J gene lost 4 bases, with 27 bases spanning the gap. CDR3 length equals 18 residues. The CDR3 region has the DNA TGTGCCAGCAGGGGATTCCCGGGACAAATGAACTTGTTCACTGAAGCTTTCTTT. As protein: CASRGFPGQMNLFTEAFF.

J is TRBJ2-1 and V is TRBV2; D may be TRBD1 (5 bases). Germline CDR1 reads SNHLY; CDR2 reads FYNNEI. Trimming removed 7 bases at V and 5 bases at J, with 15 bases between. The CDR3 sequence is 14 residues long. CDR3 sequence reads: CASTTGPRDNEQFF. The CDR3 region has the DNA TGTGCCAGCACCACAGGACCCCGTGACAATGAGCAGTTCTTC.

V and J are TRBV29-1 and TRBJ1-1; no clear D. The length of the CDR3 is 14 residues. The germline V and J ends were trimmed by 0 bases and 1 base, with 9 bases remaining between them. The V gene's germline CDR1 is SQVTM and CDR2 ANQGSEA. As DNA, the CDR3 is TGCAGCGTTGAAGATTGGAGAGGGAACACTGAAGCTTTCTTT. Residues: CSVEDWRGNTEAFF.

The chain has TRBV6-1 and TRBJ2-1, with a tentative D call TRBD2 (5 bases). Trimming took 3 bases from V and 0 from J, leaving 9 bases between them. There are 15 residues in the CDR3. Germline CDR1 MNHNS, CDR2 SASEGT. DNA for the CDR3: TGTGCCAGCAGTGATTCGGGGATCTCCTACAATGAGCAGTTCTTC. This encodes CASSDSGISYNEQFF.

CDR3 sequence: CASHSGQGNSPLHF. The CDR3 nucleotides are TGCGCCTCGCATTCGGGACAGGGGAATTCACCCCTCCACTTT. This chain connects TRBV10-2 to TRBJ1-6; 10 nucleotides align to TRBD1. V dropped 11 bases and J dropped 7; count of bases not matched to a gene: 8. The germline V gene has CDR1 WSHSY and CDR2 SAAADI. There are 14 residues in the CDR3.

The chain's CDR3 is CASSLGSLAETQYF. CDR3 DNA: TGTGCCAGCAGCTTGGGGTCACTTGCGGAGACCCAGTACTTC. The chain employs TRBV5-8 and TRBJ2-5; no clear D gene. Germline lookup yields CDR1 SGHTS and CDR2 YDEGEE. Trimming took off 0 bases at V and 5 bases at J, with 11 bases between the two ends. This CDR3 contains 14 residues.